The 24 T cell receptor beta chains below all came from one sample that was sequenced in a study of blood T cell repertoires in COVID-19. TCRdb keeps only in-frame clones here, not all; method: immunoSEQ multiplex PCR. In the table there are about 370,000 clones, around 87% of which are singletons. Sequenced input: PBMCs or T cells enriched from blood (not recorded which). The receptors here all came from a man between 18 and 29 years old who had recovered from COVID-19.

The chain combines TRBV3-1 (or the pseudogene TRBV3-2) with TRBJ2-1; 10 bases fit TRBD2. This CDR3 is built from 16 residues. CDR1 is LGHDT and CDR2 is YNNKEL in the germline V gene (reference sequence). The V segment lost 2 bases and the J segment 1 base; nucleotides outside the gene matches: 2. This chain's CDR3 is CASSQLSGGSYNEQFF. For the CDR3, the DNA is TGTGCCAGCAGCCAACTTAGCGGGGGGTCCTACAATGAGCAGTTCTTC.

The rearrangement links TRBV7-9 to TRBJ2-1, with 14 bases identical to TRBD2. The CDR3 contains 17 residues. Germline V gives CDR1 SEHNR, CDR2 FQNEAQ (reference sequence). Losses at the gene ends were 5 bases for V and 3 bases for J; bases not matched to a gene: 6. DNA of the CDR3: TGTGCCAGCAGCCGAAAAGGACTAGCGGGGGGCTACAATGAGCAGTTCTTC. Its translation: CASSRKGLAGGYNEQFF. The full variable domain, rest sourced from reference TRBV7-9 and TRBJ2-1, is DTGVSQNPRHKITKRGQNVTFRCDPISEHNRLYWYRQTLGQGPEFLTYFQNEAQLEKSRLLSDRFSAERPKGSFSTLEIQRTEQGDSAMYLCASSRKGLAGGYNEQFFGPGTRLTVL.

In this sample, this clone turned up once. The V call is TRBV2, the J call TRBJ2-7, with TRBD1 matching 10 bases. The CDR3 contains 15 residues. Trimming removed 6 bases from V and 4 bases from J; junction bases left unmatched: 9. Germline V gene lookup returns CDR1 SNHLY and CDR2 FYNNEI. The CDR3 here is CASSLRGQGRYEQYF. CDR3 coding DNA: TGTGCCAGCAGCCTGAGGGGACAGGGGAGGTACGAGCAGTACTTC.

The chain combines TRBV6-5 with TRBJ1-2; tentative D call: TRBD1 (5 bases). Germline lookup yields CDR1 MNHEY and CDR2 SVGAGI. Trimming stripped 5 bases from V and 2 bases from J, with 12 bases between. The CDR3 length is 14 residues. The CDR3 is CASSRSGGNYGYTF. The CDR3 DNA sequence: TGTGCCAGCAGTAGGTCCGGGGGGAACTATGGCTACACCTTC.

The chain has TRBV7-3 and TRBJ2-7; D is perhaps TRBD2 (6 bases). From germline, CDR1 is SGHTA and CDR2 FQGTGA. The CDR3 has 17 amino acids. Trimming took off 6 bases at V and 5 bases at J, with 26 bases between the two ends. The CDR3 region has the DNA TGTGCCAGCAGGAGCGACCCGGGACTCCTTTGTATGGACGAGCAGTACTTC. This gives the protein CASRSDPGLLCMDEQYF.

This clone occurred once. This chain connects TRBV3-1 (or the pseudogene TRBV3-2) to TRBJ1-1; 9 nucleotides align to TRBD1. This CDR3 comprises 17 residues. Per the germline V gene, CDR1 is LGHDT and CDR2 is YNNKEL (reference sequence). V lost 4 bases and J lost 0; bases outside the gene matches: 9. CDR3 in amino acids: CASSPRDRDTLNTEAFF. CDR3 sequence (DNA): TGTGCCAGCAGCCCTCGGGACAGGGATACCCTGAACACTGAAGCTTTCTTT.

This clone was seen ten or more times. This chain connects TRBV6-4 to TRBJ2-3; 7 bases line up with TRBD2. V trimming: 8 bases; J trimming: 2 bases; junction bases outside the gene matches: 4. The CDR3 is 13 residues long. Per the germline V gene, CDR1 is MRHNA and CDR2 is SNTAGT. The CDR3 DNA is TGTGCCAGCGGAGCGGGGCACACAGATACGCAGTATTTT. Protein sequence: CASGAGHTDTQYF.

DNA for the CDR3: TGTGCCAGTATTAGGACAGGGGAGCCCTCATGGCCCCAGCATTTT. Protein product: CASIRTGEPSWPQHF. The chain recombines TRBV19 with TRBJ1-5; 9 bases match TRBD1. Germline V gives CDR1 LNHDA, CDR2 SQIVND (reference sequence). The CDR3 is made up of 15 amino acids. V was pared by 7 bases and J by 9 bases, with 13 bases of the junction left unmatched.

The chain carries TRBV7-3 and TRBJ1-1; D is perhaps TRBD1 (5 bases). This CDR3 contains 13 residues. The V gene lost 8 bases and the J gene lost 3 bases, with 13 bases spanning the gap. Germline CDR1 SGHTA, CDR2 FQGTGA. The CDR3 region is CASAEQADTEAFF. CDR3 DNA: TGTGCCAGCGCCGAACAGGCCGACACTGAAGCTTTCTTT.

This chain joins TRBV3-1 (or the pseudogene TRBV3-2) and TRBJ2-3; 7 bases are a match to TRBD2. Trimming removed 0 bases from V and 2 bases from J; junction bases left unmatched: 8. From germline, CDR1 is LGHDT and CDR2 YNNKEL (reference sequence). The CDR3 is made up of 17 amino acids. The CDR3 sequence is CASSQDWGDYSTDTQYF. DNA of the CDR3: TGTGCCAGCAGCCAAGACTGGGGGGACTACTCCACAGATACGCAGTATTTT.

Concerning this clone itself: The sample carries other DNA sequences with the same CDR3. This chain uses TRBV6-5 with TRBJ2-1; 12 nucleotides agree with TRBD2. The CDR3 sequence is 15 residues long. The V gene end was trimmed by 5 bases and the J gene end by 6 bases; junction bases not matched to a gene: 5. CDR1 and CDR2 (germline): MNHEY, SVGAGI. This CDR3 reads CASSPGLAGGNEQFF. CDR3 nucleotides: TGTGCCAGCAGTCCGGGACTAGCGGGCGGCAATGAGCAGTTCTTC.

The chain recombines TRBV19 with TRBJ1-5; TRBD1 agrees at 8 bases. The germline CDR1 and CDR2 sequences are LNHDA and SQIVND (reference sequence). The CDR3 sequence is 15 residues long. J was trimmed by 4 bases and V by 6 bases; bases with no gene match: 8. The CDR3 DNA reads TGTGCCAGTAGCAGAAACACAGGGGGGAATCAGCCCCAGCATTTT. Its protein is CASSRNTGGNQPQHF.

This rearrangement joins TRBV7-6 to TRBJ2-3; 7 nucleotides agree with TRBD1. Germline assignment: CDR1 SGHVS and CDR2 FNYEAQ. V gave up 3 bases and J gave up 8 bases; unmatched junction bases: 11. This CDR3 region has 15 residues. The CDR3 DNA reads TGTGCCAGCAGCTTGCCGGGGACAGCCCGGGGTACGCAGTATTTT. It is translated as CASSLPGTARGTQYF.

In this sample, this clone turned up a few times. This rearrangement joins TRBV5-1 to TRBJ2-7, with 9 nucleotides matching TRBD1. CDR1 and CDR2 from the germline V gene are SGHRS and YFSETQ. V lost 1 base, J lost 5 bases, and 4 bases stayed unmatched. This CDR3 is built from 14 residues. CDR3 residues: CASSLYGTGHEQYF. The CDR3 DNA sequence: TGCGCCAGCAGCTTGTATGGGACAGGGCACGAGCAGTACTTC.

This chain connects TRBV5-1 to TRBJ1-4, with a weak D call TRBD1 (5 bases). CDR1 is SGHRS, CDR2 YFSETQ, per germline. The V end was cut by 4 bases, the J end by 8 bases, with 18 bases between. The CDR3 sequence is 15 residues long. Written as DNA, the CDR3 is TGCGCCAGCAGCCAAAACCTCCAAAAGGGGGAAAAACTGTTTTTT. Translation gives CASSQNLQKGEKLFF.

This chain's CDR3 is CASSLIEGAGYGYTF. The CDR3, as DNA: TGTGCCAGCAGCTTAATCGAGGGGGCGGGCTATGGCTACACCTTC. The rearrangement uses TRBV7-6 and TRBJ1-2; TRBD1 matches 7 bases. CDR3 length equals 15 residues. The germline V gene encodes CDR1 SGHVS and CDR2 FNYEAQ. V was pared by 2 bases and J by 4 bases, with 7 bases of the junction left unmatched.

V and J are TRBV5-8 and TRBJ2-3; TRBD1 matches at 8 bases. Per the germline V gene, CDR1 is SGHTS and CDR2 is YDEGEE. Germline trimming cut 3 bases from V and 7 bases from J; bases unmatched to any gene: 10. This CDR3 spans 15 amino acids. The CDR3 protein is CASSSADRVSNTQYF. CDR3 in DNA: TGTGCCAGCAGCTCCGCGGACAGGGTCTCAAATACGCAGTATTTT.

The chain couples TRBV5-4 to TRBJ2-3; 8 positions agree with TRBD1. From germline, CDR1 is SGHNT and CDR2 YYREEE (reference sequence). The CDR3 totals 16 residues. V lost 1 base to trimming and J lost 3 bases; unmatched junction nucleotides: 7. This CDR3 is CASSLLGQGRTDTQYF. The CDR3 nucleotides read TGTGCCAGCAGCTTGTTAGGACAGGGCAGGACAGATACGCAGTATTTT.

This clone was counted a single time. The CDR3: CASSSQGRGEAFF. In DNA form, the CDR3 reads TGTGCCAGCAGCTCACAGGGAAGGGGTGAAGCTTTCTTT. The chain links TRBV7-2 to TRBJ1-1; TRBD1 might be the D (6 bases). The germline V gene has CDR1 SGHTA and CDR2 FQGNSA. This CDR3 is 13 amino acids long. With 4 bases removed from V and 7 bases from J, the gap between germline ends came to 13 bases. Complete variable domain (other parts from reference TRBV7-2 and TRBJ1-1): GAGVSQSPSNKVTEKGKDVELRCDPISGHTALYWYRQSLGQGLEFLIYFQGNSAPDKSGLPSDRFSAERTGGSVSTLTIQRTQQEDSAVYLCASSSQGRGEAFFGQGTRLTVV.

The chain combines TRBV28 with TRBJ2-1; D is possibly TRBD2 (6 bases). V dropped 1 base and J dropped 16 bases, with 17 bases sitting between them. The CDR3 extends over 13 amino acids. Germline V lookup: CDR1 MDHEN, CDR2 SYDVKM. DNA of the CDR3: TGTGCCAGCAGTTTATTGCGGGACGTGAGAAGATTCTTC. It is translated as CASSLLRDVRRFF.

The chain uses TRBV29-1 and TRBJ2-6; no clear D. The germline V gene encodes CDR1 SQVTM and CDR2 ANQGSEA. The CDR3 consists of 14 residues. V was pared by 3 bases and J by 4 bases, with 10 bases between. The CDR3 DNA reads as TGCAGCGTTGATAGTAAACCCGGGGCCAACGTCCTGACTTTC. Translation gives CSVDSKPGANVLTF.

The chain couples TRBV2 to TRBJ2-1; 7 bases fit TRBD2. The ends lost 6 bases at V and 7 bases at J; junction bases unmatched: 12. CDR1 SNHLY and CDR2 FYNNEI come from the germline V gene. The CDR3 is made up of 15 amino acids. The CDR3 protein is CASRVLASTPNEQFF. In nucleotides, the CDR3 is TGTGCCAGCAGGGTACTAGCGTCAACTCCGAATGAGCAGTTCTTC.

The CDR3: CASRGEANTGELFF. CDR3 DNA sequence: TGTGCCAGCCGGGGAGAAGCGAACACCGGGGAGCTGTTTTTT. The rearrangement links TRBV7-9 to TRBJ2-2; D is possibly TRBD2 (5 bases). The ends were cut back, 8 bases at V and 0 bases at J, with 10 bases in the middle. Germline V gives CDR1 SEHNR, CDR2 FQNEAQ (reference sequence). CDR3 length equals 14 residues.

This chain joins TRBV5-5 and TRBJ2-5, with 7 bases fitting TRBD2. Unmatched junction bases numbered 15, after V lost 6 bases and J lost 4 bases. The CDR3 is made up of 16 amino acids. The germline CDR1 and CDR2 sequences are SGHKS and YYEKEE (reference sequence). This CDR3 is CASNIAGGSPLETQYF. As DNA, the CDR3 is TGTGCCAGCAACATCGCGGGCGGGAGCCCCCTAGAGACCCAGTACTTC.